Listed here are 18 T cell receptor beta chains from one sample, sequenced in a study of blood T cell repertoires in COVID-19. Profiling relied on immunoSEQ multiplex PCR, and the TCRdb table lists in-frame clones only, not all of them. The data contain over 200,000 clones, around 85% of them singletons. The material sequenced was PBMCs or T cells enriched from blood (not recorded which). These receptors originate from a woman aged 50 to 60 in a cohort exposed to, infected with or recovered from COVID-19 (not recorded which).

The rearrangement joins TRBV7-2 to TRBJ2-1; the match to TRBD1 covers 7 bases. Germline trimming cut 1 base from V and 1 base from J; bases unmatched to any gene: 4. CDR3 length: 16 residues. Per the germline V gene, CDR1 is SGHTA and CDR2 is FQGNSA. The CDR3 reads CASSLGGTASYNEQFF. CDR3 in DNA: TGTGCCAGCAGCTTAGGGGGGACAGCTTCCTACAATGAGCAGTTCTTC.

CDR3 protein: CASSSQGGGNTEAFF. CDR3 bases: TGTGCCAGCAGCTCGCAGGGGGGAGGGAACACTGAAGCTTTCTTT. V is TRBV7-8 and J is TRBJ1-1; 7 bases align to TRBD1. The CDR3 runs to 15 residues. The ends lost 4 bases at V and 1 base at J; junction bases unmatched: 6. CDR1 is SGHVS and CDR2 is FQNEAQ in the germline V gene.

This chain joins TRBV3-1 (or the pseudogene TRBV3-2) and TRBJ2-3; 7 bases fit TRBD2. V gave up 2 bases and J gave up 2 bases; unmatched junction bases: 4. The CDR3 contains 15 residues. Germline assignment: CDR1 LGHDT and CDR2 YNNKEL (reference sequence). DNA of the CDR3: TGTGCCAGCAGCCAATGGGGACTAACCACAGATACGCAGTATTTT. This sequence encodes CASSQWGLTTDTQYF.

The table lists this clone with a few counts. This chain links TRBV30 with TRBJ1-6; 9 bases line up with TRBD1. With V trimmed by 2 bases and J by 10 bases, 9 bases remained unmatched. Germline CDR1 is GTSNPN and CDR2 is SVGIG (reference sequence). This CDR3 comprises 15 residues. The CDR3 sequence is CAWSLTGGRKSPLHF. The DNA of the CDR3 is TGTGCCTGGAGTTTAACAGGGGGCAGAAAGTCACCCCTCCACTTT.

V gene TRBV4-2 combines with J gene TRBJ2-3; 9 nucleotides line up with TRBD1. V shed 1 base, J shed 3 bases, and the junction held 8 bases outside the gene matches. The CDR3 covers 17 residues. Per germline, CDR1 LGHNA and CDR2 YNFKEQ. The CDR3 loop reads CASSQVPGQGITDTQYF. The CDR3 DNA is TGTGCCAGCAGCCAAGTCCCTGGACAGGGGATAACAGATACGCAGTATTTT.

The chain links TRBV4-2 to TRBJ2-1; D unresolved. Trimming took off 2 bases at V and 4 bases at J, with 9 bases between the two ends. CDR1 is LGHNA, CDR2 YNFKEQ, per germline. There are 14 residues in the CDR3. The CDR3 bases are TGTGCCAGCAGCCAACCGGGTGATTACAATGAGCAGTTCTTC. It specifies CASSQPGDYNEQFF.

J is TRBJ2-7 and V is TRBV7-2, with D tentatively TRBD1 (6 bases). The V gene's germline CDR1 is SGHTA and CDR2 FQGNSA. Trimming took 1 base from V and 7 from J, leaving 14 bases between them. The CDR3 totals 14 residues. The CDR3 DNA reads TGTGCCAGCAGCTTAGTAGGGGGTCGCAGGGAGCAGTACTTC. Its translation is CASSLVGGRREQYF.

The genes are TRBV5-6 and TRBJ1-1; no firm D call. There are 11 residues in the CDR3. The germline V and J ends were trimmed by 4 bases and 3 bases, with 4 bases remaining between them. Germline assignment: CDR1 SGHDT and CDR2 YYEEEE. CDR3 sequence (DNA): TGTGCCAGCAGCCGGGACACTGAAGCTTTCTTT. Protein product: CASSRDTEAFF.

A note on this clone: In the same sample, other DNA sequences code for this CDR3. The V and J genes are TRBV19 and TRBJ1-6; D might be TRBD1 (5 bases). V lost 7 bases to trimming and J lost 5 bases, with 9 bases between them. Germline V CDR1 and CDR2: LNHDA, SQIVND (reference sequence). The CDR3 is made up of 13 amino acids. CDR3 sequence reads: CASKQGDNSPLHF. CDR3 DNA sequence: TGTGCCAGTAAGCAAGGGGATAATTCACCCCTCCACTTT.

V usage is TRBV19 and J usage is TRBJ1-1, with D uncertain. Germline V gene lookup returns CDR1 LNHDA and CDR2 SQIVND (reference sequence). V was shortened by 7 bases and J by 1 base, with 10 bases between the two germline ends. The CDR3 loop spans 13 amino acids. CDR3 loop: CASTKQQNTEAFF. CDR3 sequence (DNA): TGTGCCAGTACGAAACAGCAGAACACTGAAGCTTTCTTT.

The CDR3 coding sequence is TGTGCCAGCTCACCACAGCGGGTAGAGACCCAGTACTTC. Residues: CASSPQRVETQYF. The chain carries TRBV18 and TRBJ2-5, with D possibly TRBD2 on 6 matching bases. The CDR3 consists of 13 residues. From germline, CDR1 is KGHSH and CDR2 LQKENI. Trimming left V 1 base short and J 4 bases short, with 7 bases between.

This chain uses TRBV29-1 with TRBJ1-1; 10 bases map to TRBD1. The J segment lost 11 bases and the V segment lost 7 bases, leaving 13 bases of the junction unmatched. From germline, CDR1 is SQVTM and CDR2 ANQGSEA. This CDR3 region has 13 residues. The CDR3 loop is CSALDRGAAVAFF. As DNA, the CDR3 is TGCAGCGCCCTGGACAGGGGGGCGGCCGTTGCTTTCTTT.

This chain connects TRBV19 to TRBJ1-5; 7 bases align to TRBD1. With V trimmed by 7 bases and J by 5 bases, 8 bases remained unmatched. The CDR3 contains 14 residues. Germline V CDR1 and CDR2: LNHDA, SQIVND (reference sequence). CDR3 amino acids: CASNPDRAYQPQHF. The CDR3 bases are TGTGCCAGTAATCCCGACAGGGCCTATCAGCCCCAGCATTTT. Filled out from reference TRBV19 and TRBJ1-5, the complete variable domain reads DGGITQSPKYLFRKEGQNVTLSCEQNLNHDAMYWYRQDPGQGLRLIYYSQIVNDFQKGDIAEGYSVSREKKESFPLTVTSAQKNPTAFYLCASNPDRAYQPQHFGDGTRLSIL.

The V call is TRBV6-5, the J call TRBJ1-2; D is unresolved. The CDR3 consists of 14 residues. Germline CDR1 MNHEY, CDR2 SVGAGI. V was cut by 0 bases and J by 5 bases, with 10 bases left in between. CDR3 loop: CASSYSTGRYGYTF. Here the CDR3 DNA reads TGTGCCAGCAGTTACTCGACGGGAAGATATGGCTACACCTTC.

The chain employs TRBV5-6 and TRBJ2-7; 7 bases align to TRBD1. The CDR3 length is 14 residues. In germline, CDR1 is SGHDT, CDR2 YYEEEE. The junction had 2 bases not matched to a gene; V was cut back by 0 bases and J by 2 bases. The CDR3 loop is CASSLAGTAYEQYF. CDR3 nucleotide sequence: TGTGCCAGCAGCTTGGCCGGGACAGCCTACGAGCAGTACTTC.

CDR3 residues: CASSLTGQMNTEAFF. CDR3 sequence (DNA): TGCGCCAGCAGCTTAACGGGACAGATGAACACTGAAGCTTTCTTT. V gene TRBV5-1 combines with J gene TRBJ1-1; 7 bases match TRBD1. CDR3 length: 15 residues. From germline, CDR1 is SGHRS and CDR2 YFSETQ. Trimming at V came to 2 bases and at J to 0 bases, leaving 4 bases not matched to a gene.

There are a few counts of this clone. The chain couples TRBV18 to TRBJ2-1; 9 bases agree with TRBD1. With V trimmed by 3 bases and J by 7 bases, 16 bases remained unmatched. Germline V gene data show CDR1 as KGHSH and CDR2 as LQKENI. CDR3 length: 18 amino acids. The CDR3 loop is CASSPPLTDRGRWNEQFF. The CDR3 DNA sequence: TGTGCCAGCTCACCGCCATTGACCGACAGGGGGAGATGGAATGAGCAGTTCTTC.

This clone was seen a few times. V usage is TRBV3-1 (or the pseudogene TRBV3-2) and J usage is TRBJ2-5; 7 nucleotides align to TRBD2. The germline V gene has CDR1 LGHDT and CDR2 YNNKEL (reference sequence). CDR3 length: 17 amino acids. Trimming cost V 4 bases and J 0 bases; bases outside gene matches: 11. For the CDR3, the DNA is TGTGCCAGCAGCCCCAACCCCACTAGCGATTACCAAGAGACCCAGTACTTC. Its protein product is CASSPNPTSDYQETQYF.